The next 8 T cell receptor beta chains were all read from a single sample in a study of beta chain features in type 1 diabetes. Expressed TCRB transcripts were sequenced because the entire RNA isolate underwent reverse transcription. Assay: immunoSEQ multiplex PCR; the TCRdb copy retains only in-frame clones and omits some. The table has 620,000 or so clones, around 15% seen once. The sequenced sample consisted of naive CD4+ T cells from blood. The receptors derive from a man aged 18 to 30 in good health.

This clone was detected a few times. V and J are TRBV10-3 and TRBJ2-4; 8 nucleotides match TRBD1. The CDR3 consists of 14 residues. The germline CDR1 and CDR2 sequences are ENHRY and SYGVKD. Trimming at V came to 3 bases and at J to 6 bases, leaving 4 bases not matched to a gene. CDR3 bases: TGTGCCATCAGTGACCGAGGACAGGGAAACATTCAGTACTTC. This encodes CAISDRGQGNIQYF.

There are a few counts of this clone. The chain links TRBV29-1 to TRBJ2-3; weak D call: TRBD2 (5 bases). The CDR3 spans 12 residues. V lost 7 bases and J 1 base, leaving 9 bases between the germline ends. CDR1 and CDR2 from the germline V gene are SQVTM and ANQGSEA. The CDR3 bases are TGCAGCGACCGGGAAGGCACAGATACGCAGTATTTT. It yields the protein CSDREGTDTQYF.

This clone occurred a few times. Germline and junction disagree at one end, which may indicate a read error. The V call is TRBV6-5, the J call TRBJ1-1, with D tentatively TRBD1 (6 bases). CDR3 size: 14 residues. CDR1 MNHEY and CDR2 SVGAGI come from the germline V gene. The CDR3: CASSYTGLRQASLF. The CDR3 DNA follows: TGTGCCAGCAGTTACACCGGTTTAAGACAGGCCAGCCTCTTT.

The chain employs TRBV28 and TRBJ2-7, with 7 bases lining up with TRBD1. The J segment lost 1 base and the V segment lost 6 bases, leaving 3 bases of the junction unmatched. The CDR3 sequence is 13 residues long. CDR1 and CDR2 from the germline V gene are MDHEN and SYDVKM. The CDR3 is CASRPGQSYEQYF. DNA for the CDR3: TGTGCCAGCAGACCGGGACAGTCCTACGAGCAGTACTTC.

This chain connects TRBV11-2 to TRBJ2-2; no clear D. V was clipped by 0 bases and J by 0 bases, with 5 bases between them. Germline-derived CDR1 and CDR2 are SGHAT and FQNNGV. The CDR3 is made up of 15 amino acids. The CDR3 DNA is TGTGCCAGCAGCTTAGACCAGCCGAACACCGGGGAGCTGTTTTTT. Protein product: CASSLDQPNTGELFF.

This clone was picked up a small number of times. The DNA of the CDR3 is TGTGCCAGCAGCTTTGCCCTCGGGACAGGGAATTCACCCCTCCACTTT. Translating gives CASSFALGTGNSPLHF. The chain carries TRBV7-2 and TRBJ1-6, with 9 positions matching TRBD1. This CDR3 spans 16 amino acids. V lost 3 bases to trimming and J lost 7 bases; unmatched junction nucleotides: 7. Germline V gene lookup returns CDR1 SGHTA and CDR2 FQGNSA.

The genes are TRBV18 and TRBJ1-2; 8 bases agree with TRBD1. This CDR3 spans 14 amino acids. The V gene end was trimmed by 6 bases and the J gene end by 4 bases; junction bases not matched to a gene: 7. CDR1 and CDR2 from the germline V gene are KGHSH and LQKENI. As DNA, the CDR3 is TGTGCCAGCTCCTCGGACAGGGTCACCTATGGCTACACCTTC. Translation gives CASSSDRVTYGYTF.

The chain couples TRBV7-2 to TRBJ2-5; 9 bases fit TRBD1. The CDR3 consists of 15 residues. The junction had 9 bases not matched to a gene; V was cut back by 6 bases and J by 4 bases. The germline CDR1 and CDR2 sequences are SGHTA and FQGNSA. The CDR3 here is CASRRTGTGSETQYF. The CDR3 DNA follows: TGTGCCAGCAGACGGACCGGGACAGGGTCAGAGACCCAGTACTTC.